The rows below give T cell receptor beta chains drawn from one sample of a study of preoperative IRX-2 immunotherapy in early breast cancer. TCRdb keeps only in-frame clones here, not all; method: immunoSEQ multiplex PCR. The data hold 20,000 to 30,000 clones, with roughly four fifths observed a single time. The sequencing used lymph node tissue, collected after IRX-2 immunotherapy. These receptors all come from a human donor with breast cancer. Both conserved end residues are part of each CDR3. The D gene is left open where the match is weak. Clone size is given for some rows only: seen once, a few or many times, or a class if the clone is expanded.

CDR3 DNA: TGTGCCAGTAGTAACAGGTTATATGGCTACACCTTC
CDR3 protein: CASSNRLYGYTF
clone size: -
V gene: TRBV19
CDR3 length: 12
J gene: TRBJ1-2
D gene: -

CDR3 DNA: TGTGCCATCAGTGAGACCAAAAACATTCAGTACTTC
CDR3 protein: CAISETKNIQYF
clone size: -
V gene: TRBV10-3
CDR3 length: 12
J gene: TRBJ2-4
D gene: -

CDR3 DNA: TGTGCCATCAGTGAGGTGGCAGCTTATGGCTACACCTTC
CDR3 protein: CAISEVAAYGYTF
clone size: -
V gene: TRBV10-3
CDR3 length: 13
J gene: TRBJ1-2
D gene: -

CDR3 DNA: TGTGCCAGCAGCCGGACATATAGCACAGATACGCAGTATTTT
CDR3 protein: CASSRTYSTDTQYF
clone size: -
V gene: TRBV6-8
CDR3 length: 14
J gene: TRBJ2-3
D gene: -

CDR3 DNA: TGTGCCAGCAGCTTACAGGGGGCCGATTACTACGAGCAGTACTTC
CDR3 protein: CASSLQGADYYEQYF
clone size: -
V gene: TRBV11-3
CDR3 length: 15
J gene: TRBJ2-7
D gene: TRBD1

CDR3 DNA: TGTGCCAGCAGCTTAAAGGGGGGTAGCTATGGCTACACCTTC
CDR3 protein: CASSLKGGSYGYTF
clone size: -
V gene: TRBV11-3
CDR3 length: 14
J gene: TRBJ1-2
D gene: -

CDR3 DNA: TGTGCCAGCAGCCACAGAGGGGCATACGAGCAGTACTTC
CDR3 protein: CASSHRGAYEQYF
clone size: few
V gene: TRBV7-1
CDR3 length: 13
J gene: TRBJ2-7
D gene: -

CDR3 DNA: TGCGCCAGCAGCTTGGGGACAGGGGGCCTCGAGCAGTACTTC
CDR3 protein: CASSLGTGGLEQYF
clone size: -
V gene: TRBV5-1
CDR3 length: 14
J gene: TRBJ2-7
D gene: TRBD1

CDR3 DNA: TGTGCCAGCAGCTTAGAGTCGAAGACCTACGAGCAGTACTTC
CDR3 protein: CASSLESKTYEQYF
clone size: -
V gene: TRBV11-3
CDR3 length: 14
J gene: TRBJ2-7
D gene: -

CDR3 DNA: TGTGCCAGCAGCTCTACAGGTTTTGGGACCCAAGAGACCCAGTACTTC
CDR3 protein: CASSSTGFGTQETQYF
clone size: few
V gene: TRBV11-3
CDR3 length: 16
J gene: TRBJ2-5
D gene: -

CDR3 DNA: TGCGCCAGCAGCTTGGCGGGACCCCCGAGGACTGAAGCTTTCTTT
CDR3 protein: CASSLAGPPRTEAFF
clone size: -
V gene: TRBV5-1
CDR3 length: 15
J gene: TRBJ1-1
D gene: -

CDR3 DNA: TGCGCCAGCAGTGAAGAGGGAGGAGGTCTAGGGACCCAGTACTTC
CDR3 protein: CASSEEGGGLGTQYF
clone size: -
V gene: TRBV10-1
CDR3 length: 15
J gene: TRBJ2-5
D gene: -

CDR3 DNA: TGTGCCAGCAGTCTTCCCCGGGACAACCCCAGCTCCTACGAGCAGTACTTC
CDR3 protein: CASSLPRDNPSSYEQYF
clone size: -
V gene: TRBV7-7
CDR3 length: 17
J gene: TRBJ2-7
D gene: -

CDR3 DNA: TGTGCTAGTGGCATCGGACTGGTCAATGAGCAGTTCTTC
CDR3 protein: CASGIGLVNEQFF
clone size: -
V gene: TRBV12-5
CDR3 length: 13
J gene: TRBJ2-1
D gene: -

CDR3 DNA: TGTGCCAGTTGTAGGGGGGGCGCATTATCGTTAGAGCAGTTCTTC
CDR3 protein: CASCRGGALSLEQFF
clone size: -
V gene: TRBV6-8
CDR3 length: 15
J gene: TRBJ2-1
D gene: -

CDR3 DNA: TGTGCCAGTAGTGCGGACGGTGGAAACACCATATATTTT
CDR3 protein: CASSADGGNTIYF
clone size: -
V gene: TRBV19
CDR3 length: 13
J gene: TRBJ1-3
D gene: -

CDR3 DNA: TGTGCCAGTAGCCTCGGCCGGAACACTGAAGCTTTCTTT
CDR3 protein: CASSLGRNTEAFF
clone size: -
V gene: TRBV19
CDR3 length: 13
J gene: TRBJ1-1
D gene: -

CDR3 DNA: TGTGCCACCCGGACTAGCGGGACCCCCCAAGAGACCCAGTACTTC
CDR3 protein: CATRTSGTPQETQYF
clone size: -
V gene: TRBV18
CDR3 length: 15
J gene: TRBJ2-5
D gene: TRBD2

CDR3 DNA: TGTGCCAGCAGCTCTCGACAGGGCGTGAACACTGAAGCTTTCTTT
CDR3 protein: CASSSRQGVNTEAFF
clone size: -
V gene: TRBV11-3
CDR3 length: 15
J gene: TRBJ1-1
D gene: TRBD1

CDR3 DNA: TGCGCCAGCAGCTTAGGCAGGAGGGTTAACGAGCAGTACTTC
CDR3 protein: CASSLGRRVNEQYF
clone size: -
V gene: TRBV5-1
CDR3 length: 14
J gene: TRBJ2-7
D gene: -

CDR3 DNA: TGTGCCAGCTCACCATCACAGGGAGAAGCTTTCTTT
CDR3 protein: CASSPSQGEAFF
clone size: -
V gene: TRBV18
CDR3 length: 12
J gene: TRBJ1-1
D gene: -

CDR3 DNA: TGTGCCAGCAGCTCCCAAAAGCCTGGAAACACCATATATTTT
CDR3 protein: CASSSQKPGNTIYF
clone size: -
V gene: TRBV11-3
CDR3 length: 14
J gene: TRBJ1-3
D gene: -

CDR3 DNA: TGTGCCAGCAGCTTTGACCCCCCCTACAATGAGCAGTTCTTC
CDR3 protein: CASSFDPPYNEQFF
clone size: -
V gene: TRBV7-1
CDR3 length: 14
J gene: TRBJ2-1
D gene: -

CDR3 DNA: TGTGCCAGCACCCCAGGGGGGCGGGAGACCCAGTACTTC
CDR3 protein: CASTPGGRETQYF
clone size: -
V gene: TRBV6-8
CDR3 length: 13
J gene: TRBJ2-5
D gene: -

CDR3 DNA: TGTGCCAGTAGCCGCCTGGGCCCGACAGGGTCTCAGCCCCAGCATTTT
CDR3 protein: CASSRLGPTGSQPQHF
clone size: -
V gene: TRBV19
CDR3 length: 16
J gene: TRBJ1-5
D gene: TRBD1

CDR3 DNA: TGCGCCAGCAGCTCGAACAGGGGGCCAGATACGCAGTATTTT
CDR3 protein: CASSSNRGPDTQYF
clone size: -
V gene: TRBV5-1
CDR3 length: 14
J gene: TRBJ2-3
D gene: TRBD1

CDR3 DNA: TGTGCCAGCAGCTTAGGCGTAAACCCCTCCTACGAGCAGTACTTC
CDR3 protein: CASSLGVNPSYEQYF
clone size: -
V gene: TRBV11-3
CDR3 length: 15
J gene: TRBJ2-7
D gene: -

CDR3 DNA: TGTGCCAGCAGTTACATCACTAAAGGATTATCCACCGAGGAGCTGTTTTTT
CDR3 protein: CASSYITKGLSTEELFF
clone size: -
V gene: TRBV6-7
CDR3 length: 17
J gene: TRBJ2-2
D gene: -

CDR3 DNA: TGTGCCAGCAGCCAAGTGGGATCGGCGGGACTAGCGGGAGCGGAGACCCAGTACTTC
CDR3 protein: CASSQVGSAGLAGAETQYF
clone size: few
V gene: TRBV14
CDR3 length: 19
J gene: TRBJ2-5
D gene: TRBD2

CDR3 DNA: TGCGCCAGCAGCTTGGATAGGGGGCTACGAACTGAAGCTTTCTTT
CDR3 protein: CASSLDRGLRTEAFF
clone size: -
V gene: TRBV5-1
CDR3 length: 15
J gene: TRBJ1-1
D gene: TRBD1

CDR3 DNA: TGTGCCAGCAGTGAGCATGGGGATACGCAGTATTTT
CDR3 protein: CASSEHGDTQYF
clone size: -
V gene: TRBV6-8
CDR3 length: 12
J gene: TRBJ2-3
D gene: -

CDR3 DNA: TGTGCCAGCAGCCCGGGACAGGGGGCCAAAAACATTCAGTACTTC
CDR3 protein: CASSPGQGAKNIQYF
clone size: -
V gene: TRBV11-3
CDR3 length: 15
J gene: TRBJ2-4
D gene: TRBD1

CDR3 DNA: TGTGCCAGCAGCCAATCAGCTAGCGGGGCCTACAATGAGCAGTTCTTC
CDR3 protein: CASSQSASGAYNEQFF
clone size: -
V gene: TRBV16
CDR3 length: 16
J gene: TRBJ2-1
D gene: TRBD2

CDR3 DNA: TGTGCCAGTCGGACGGAGTACGAGCAGTACTTC
CDR3 protein: CASRTEYEQYF
clone size: medium-sized
V gene: TRBV19
CDR3 length: 11
J gene: TRBJ2-7
D gene: -